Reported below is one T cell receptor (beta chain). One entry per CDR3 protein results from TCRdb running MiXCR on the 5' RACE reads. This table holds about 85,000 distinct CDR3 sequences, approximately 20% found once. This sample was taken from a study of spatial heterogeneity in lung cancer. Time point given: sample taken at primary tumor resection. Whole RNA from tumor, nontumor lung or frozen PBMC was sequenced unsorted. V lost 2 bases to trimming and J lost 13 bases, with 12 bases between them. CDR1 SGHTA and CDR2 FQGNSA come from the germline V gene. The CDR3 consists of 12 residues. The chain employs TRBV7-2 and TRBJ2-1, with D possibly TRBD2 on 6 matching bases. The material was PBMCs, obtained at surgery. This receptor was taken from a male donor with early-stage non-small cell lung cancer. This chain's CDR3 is CASSLRQTSQFF. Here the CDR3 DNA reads TGTGCCAGCAGCTTAAGACAGACTAGTCAGTTCTTC.